This T cell receptor (beta chain) was retrieved from a study of blood T cells in healthy people across ages. Isolation per sample recovered at least 6 million PBMCs. The germline gives CDR1 MNHEY, CDR2 SMNVEV (reference sequence). The CDR3 runs to 16 residues. Turning to this clonotype: The antigen is undetermined.

A J-beta primer mix and a sample-barcoded 5' primer were used in a second PCR of about 7 to 11 cycles. TCRdb ran MiXCR on the 5' RACE reads and lists one entry per CDR3 protein. Of hundreds of thousands of distinct CDR3 sequences listed, roughly 50% were seen once; the top ten hold around a third. The study, taken as a whole, reports: With age, beta diversity per million T cells declined roughly linearly, significantly by approximately 40.

The sample consisted of blood. The chain uses TRBV27 and TRBJ2-5, with 11 positions matching TRBD2. The end of the DNA is better explained by TRBJ2-7, so the J call may be wrong. The sequence was collected from a woman aged 55-70 years in good health. Written as DNA, the CDR3 is TGTGCCAGCAGCCGAACGAAGACTAGCGGGAACTACGAGCAGTACTTC. Protein sequence: CASSRTKTSGNYEQYF.